This TCR beta chain was identified during a study of identical twins. MiXCR was run by TCRdb on the 5' RACE reads, yielding one entry per CDR3 protein. The table has 1.5 million to 2 million distinct CDR3 sequences, about 30% seen once. The study's findings and limits: Zero-insertion analyses could be partly confounded by invariant MAIT and iNKT cells.

The CDR3 extends over 13 amino acids. The germline V and J ends were trimmed by 7 bases and 0 bases, with 10 bases remaining between them. This clonotype was seen more than once but under ten times. Antigen: not known. This TCR derives from a newborn girl in good health. The chain links TRBV12-3 or TRBV12-4 to TRBJ2-7; no firm D call. The sample was cord blood. CDR3 DNA sequence: TGTGCCAGCAAGGCAGCCTCCTCCTACGAGCAGTACTTC. This gives the protein CASKAASSYEQYF.